The sequence of this T cell receptor beta chain was determined in a study of blood T cell repertoires in COVID-19. The overall study: Whether acute or convalescent, the COVID-19 samples came from the United States, Italy and Spain. From T cells, B-cell-depleted T cells, or PBMCs came the material, which was cDNA or gDNA.

Libraries were prepared by immunoSEQ multiplex PCR; TCRdb keeps only in-frame clonotypes and omits some of them. Of about 300,000 clones listed, 80% to 90% are singletons. The CDR3 length is 13 residues. Germline V gives CDR1 WSHSY, CDR2 SAAADI. J gave up 4 bases and V 6 bases, and 4 bases lay outside the gene matches. Sequencing input: peripheral blood. The receptor was isolated from a man aged 35 to 55 with acute or convalescent COVID-19. This chain uses TRBV10-2 with TRBJ1-2; 8 nucleotides align to TRBD1. CDR3 DNA: TGCGCCAGCAGACCGACAGGGGTCTATGGCTACACCTTC. This encodes CASRPTGVYGYTF.